This TCR beta chain emerged from a study of blood T cells in healthy people across ages. CDR3 length: 14 amino acids. J was trimmed by 0 bases and V by 8 bases; bases with no gene match: 6. The germline CDR1 and CDR2 sequences are MDHEN and SYDVKM. Using a J-beta primer mix together with a sample-barcoded 5' primer, a second PCR was run for roughly 6 to 11 cycles. TCRdb used MiXCR to reprocess the 5' RACE reads, holding one entry per CDR3 protein. The sample shows roughly 1 million distinct CDR3 sequences, around 25% of them seen only once. These records were also assigned to another study, of T cells of mothers and their children.

The clonotype comes from a girl aged 2-10 years in good health. The specimen was blood. The J gene is TRBJ2-5, the V gene TRBV28, with 7 nucleotides matching TRBD2. CDR3 DNA sequence: TGTGCCAGCGTCTGGCGGGAGAACCAAGAGACCCAGTACTTC. Residues: CASVWRENQETQYF. The entire variable domain, with the rest obtained from reference TRBV28 and TRBJ2-5, is as follows: DVKVTQSSRYLVKRTGEKVFLECVQDMDHENMFWYRQDPGLGLRLIYFSYDVKMKEKGDIPEGYSVSREKKERFSLILESASTNQTSMYLCASVWRENQETQYFGPGTRLLVL.